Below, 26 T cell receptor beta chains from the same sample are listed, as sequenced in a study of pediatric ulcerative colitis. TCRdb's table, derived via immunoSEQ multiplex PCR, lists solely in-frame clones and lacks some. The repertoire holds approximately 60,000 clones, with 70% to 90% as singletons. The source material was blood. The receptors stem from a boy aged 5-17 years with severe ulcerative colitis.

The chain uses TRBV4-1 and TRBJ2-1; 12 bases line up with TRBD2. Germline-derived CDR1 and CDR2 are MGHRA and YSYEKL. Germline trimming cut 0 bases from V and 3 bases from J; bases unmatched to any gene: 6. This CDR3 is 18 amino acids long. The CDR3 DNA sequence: TGCGCCAGCAGCCAAGATCCTAGCGGGAGGGGGGGCTACAATGAGCAGTTCTTC. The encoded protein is CASSQDPSGRGGYNEQFF.

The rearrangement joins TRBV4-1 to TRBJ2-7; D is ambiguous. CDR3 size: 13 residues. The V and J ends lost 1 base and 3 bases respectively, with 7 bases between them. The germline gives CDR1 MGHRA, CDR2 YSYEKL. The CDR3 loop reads CASSQAPYYEQYF. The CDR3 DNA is TGCGCCAGCAGCCAAGCCCCATACTACGAGCAGTACTTC.

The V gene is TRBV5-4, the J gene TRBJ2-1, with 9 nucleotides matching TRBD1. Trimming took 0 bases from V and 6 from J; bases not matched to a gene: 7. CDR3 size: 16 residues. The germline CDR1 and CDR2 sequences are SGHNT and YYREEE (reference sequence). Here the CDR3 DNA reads TGTGCCAGCAGCTTGGTATGGGACAGGGAGGGCAATGAGCAGTTCTTC. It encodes CASSLVWDREGNEQFF.

The CDR3 protein is CAISDTLNLQRQGRTSPETQYF. Written as DNA, the CDR3 is TGTGCCATCAGTGATACATTAAACCTACAACGACAGGGCCGAACAAGCCCGGAGACCCAGTACTTC. V gene TRBV10-3 combines with J gene TRBJ2-5, with TRBD1 matching over 7 bases. The germline V gene has CDR1 ENHRY and CDR2 SYGVKD. The junction had 30 bases not matched to a gene; V was cut back by 3 bases and J by 5 bases. This CDR3 spans 22 amino acids.

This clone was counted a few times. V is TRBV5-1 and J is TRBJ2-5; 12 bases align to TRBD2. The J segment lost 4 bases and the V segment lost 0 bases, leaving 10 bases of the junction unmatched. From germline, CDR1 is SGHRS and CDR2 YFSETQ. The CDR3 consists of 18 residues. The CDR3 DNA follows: TGCGCCAGCAGCTTGGGGCTAGCGGGAGGGCCCTCGGGAGAGACCCAGTACTTC. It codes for CASSLGLAGGPSGETQYF. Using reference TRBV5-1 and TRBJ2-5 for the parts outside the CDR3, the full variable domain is KAGVTQTPRYLIKTRGQQVTLSCSPISGHRSVSWYQQTPGQGLQFLFEYFSETQRNKGNFPGRFSGRQFSNSRSEMNVSTLELGDSALYLCASSLGLAGGPSGETQYFGPGTRLLVL.

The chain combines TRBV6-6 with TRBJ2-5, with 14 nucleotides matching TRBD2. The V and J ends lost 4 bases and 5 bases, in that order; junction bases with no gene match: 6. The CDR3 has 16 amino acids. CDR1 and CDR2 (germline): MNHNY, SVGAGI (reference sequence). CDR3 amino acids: CASSSGLAGGQETQYF. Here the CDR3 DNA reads TGTGCCAGCAGTTCCGGACTAGCGGGAGGACAGGAGACCCAGTACTTC.

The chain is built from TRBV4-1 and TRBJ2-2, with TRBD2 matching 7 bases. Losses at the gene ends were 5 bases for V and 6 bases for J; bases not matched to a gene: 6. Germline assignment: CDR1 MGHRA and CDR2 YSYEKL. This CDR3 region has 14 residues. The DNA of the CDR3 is TGCGCCAGCAGCTGGACTAGGGGTGCCGGGGAGCTGTTTTTT. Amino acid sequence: CASSWTRGAGELFF.

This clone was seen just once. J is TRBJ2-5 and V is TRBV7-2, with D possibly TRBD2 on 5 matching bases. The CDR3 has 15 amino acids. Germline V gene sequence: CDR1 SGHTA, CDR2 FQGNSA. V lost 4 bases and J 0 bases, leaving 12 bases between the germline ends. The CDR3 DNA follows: TGTGCCAGCAGCTCCCCAGCGGAGAACCAAGAGACCCAGTACTTC. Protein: CASSSPAENQETQYF.

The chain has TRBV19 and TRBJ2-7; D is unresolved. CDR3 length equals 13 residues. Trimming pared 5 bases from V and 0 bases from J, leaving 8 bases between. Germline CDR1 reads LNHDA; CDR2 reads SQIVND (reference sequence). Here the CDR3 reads CASSVSSSYEQYF. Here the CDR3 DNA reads TGTGCCAGTAGTGTGAGTAGCTCCTACGAGCAGTACTTC.

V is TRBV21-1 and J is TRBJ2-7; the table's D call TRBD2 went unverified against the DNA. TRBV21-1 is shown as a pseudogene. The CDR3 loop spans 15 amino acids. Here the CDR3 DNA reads TGTGCCAGCAGCAAAGGCGGGAGGCCCATCTACGAGCAGTACTTC. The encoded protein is CASSKGGRPIYEQYF.

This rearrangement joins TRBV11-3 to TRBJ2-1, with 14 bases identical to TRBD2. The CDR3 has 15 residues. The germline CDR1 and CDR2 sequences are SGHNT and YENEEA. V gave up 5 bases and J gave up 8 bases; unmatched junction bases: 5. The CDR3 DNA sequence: TGTGCCAGCAGCCGGGGACTAGCGGGAGACCATGAGCAGTTCTTC. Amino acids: CASSRGLAGDHEQFF.

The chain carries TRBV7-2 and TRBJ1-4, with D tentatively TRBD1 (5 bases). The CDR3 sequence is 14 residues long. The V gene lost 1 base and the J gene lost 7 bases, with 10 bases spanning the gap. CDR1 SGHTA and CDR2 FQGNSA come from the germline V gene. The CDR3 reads CASSLGFGGEKLFF. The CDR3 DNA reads TGTGCCAGCAGCTTAGGATTCGGGGGTGAAAAACTGTTTTTT.

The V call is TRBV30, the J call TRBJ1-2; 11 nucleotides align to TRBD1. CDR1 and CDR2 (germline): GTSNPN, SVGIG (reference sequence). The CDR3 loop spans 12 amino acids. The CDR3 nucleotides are TGTGGGGGGACAGGGGGAAACTATGGCTACACCTTC. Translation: CGGTGGNYGYTF.

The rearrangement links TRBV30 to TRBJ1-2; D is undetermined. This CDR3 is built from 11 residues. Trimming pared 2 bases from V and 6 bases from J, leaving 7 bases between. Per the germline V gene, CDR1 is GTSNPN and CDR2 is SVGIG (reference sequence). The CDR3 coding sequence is TGTGCCTGGAGTTCAAAACATGGCTACACCTTC. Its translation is CAWSSKHGYTF. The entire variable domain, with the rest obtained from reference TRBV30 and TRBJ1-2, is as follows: SQTIHQWPATLVQPVGSPLSLECTVEGTSNPNLYWYRQAAGRGLQLLFYSVGIGQISSEVPQNLSASRPQDRQFILSSKKLLLSDSGFYLCAWSSKHGYTFGSGTRLTVV.

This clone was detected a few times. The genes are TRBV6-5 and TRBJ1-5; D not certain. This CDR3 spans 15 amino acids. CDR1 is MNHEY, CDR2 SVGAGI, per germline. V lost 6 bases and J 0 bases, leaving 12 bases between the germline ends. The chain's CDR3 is CASRIWRDSNQPQHF. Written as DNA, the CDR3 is TGTGCCAGCAGGATCTGGAGGGATAGCAATCAGCCCCAGCATTTT.

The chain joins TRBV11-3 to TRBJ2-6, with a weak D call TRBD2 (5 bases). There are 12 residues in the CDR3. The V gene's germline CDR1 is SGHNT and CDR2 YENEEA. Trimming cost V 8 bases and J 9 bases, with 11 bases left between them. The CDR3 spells CASREGINVLTF. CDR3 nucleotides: TGTGCCAGCCGGGAAGGCATCAACGTCCTGACTTTC.

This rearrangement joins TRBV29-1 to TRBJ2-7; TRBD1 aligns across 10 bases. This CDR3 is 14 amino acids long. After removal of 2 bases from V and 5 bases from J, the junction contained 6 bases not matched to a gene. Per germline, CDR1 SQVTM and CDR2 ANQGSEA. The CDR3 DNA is TGCAGCGTTGAATGGGGACAGGGGAGCAACGAGCAGTACTTC. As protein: CSVEWGQGSNEQYF.

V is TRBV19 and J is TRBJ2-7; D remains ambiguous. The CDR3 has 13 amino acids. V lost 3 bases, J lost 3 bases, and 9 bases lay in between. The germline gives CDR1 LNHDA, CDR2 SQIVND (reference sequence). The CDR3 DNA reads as TGTGCCAGTAGTATCTCGGTGGACTACGAGCAGTACTTC. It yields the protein CASSISVDYEQYF.

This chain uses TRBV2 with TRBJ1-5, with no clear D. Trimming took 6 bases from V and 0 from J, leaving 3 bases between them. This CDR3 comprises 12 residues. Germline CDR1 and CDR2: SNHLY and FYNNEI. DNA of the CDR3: TGTGCCAGCAGCCCTAGCAATCAGCCCCAGCATTTT. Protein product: CASSPSNQPQHF. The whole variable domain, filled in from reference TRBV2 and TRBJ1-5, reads EPEVTQTPSHQVTQMGQEVILRCVPISNHLYFYWYRQILGQKVEFLVSFYNNEISEKSEIFDDQFSVERPDGSNFTLKIRSTKLEDSAMYFCASSPSNQPQHFGDGTRLSIL.

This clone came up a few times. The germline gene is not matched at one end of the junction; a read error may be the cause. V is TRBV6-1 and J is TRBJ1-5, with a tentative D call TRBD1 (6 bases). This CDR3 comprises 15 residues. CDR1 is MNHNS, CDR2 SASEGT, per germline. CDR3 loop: CASSEGQYSNQPQHF. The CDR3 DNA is TGTGCCAGCAGCGAAGGACAGTATAGCAATCAGCCCCAGCATTTT.

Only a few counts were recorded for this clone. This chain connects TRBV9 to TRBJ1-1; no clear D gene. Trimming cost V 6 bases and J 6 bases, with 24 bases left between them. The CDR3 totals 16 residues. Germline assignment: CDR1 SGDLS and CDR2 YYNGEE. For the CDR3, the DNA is TGTGCCAGCACATTTATACCTGACGGAGGAAGCTCTGAAGCTTTCTTT. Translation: CASTFIPDGGSSEAFF.

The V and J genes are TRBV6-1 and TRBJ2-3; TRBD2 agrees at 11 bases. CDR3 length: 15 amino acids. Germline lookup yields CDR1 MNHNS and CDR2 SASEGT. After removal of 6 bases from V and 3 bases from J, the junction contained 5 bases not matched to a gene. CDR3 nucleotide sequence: TGTGCCAGCAGCCGACTAGCGGGACTTACAGATACGCAGTATTTT. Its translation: CASSRLAGLTDTQYF.

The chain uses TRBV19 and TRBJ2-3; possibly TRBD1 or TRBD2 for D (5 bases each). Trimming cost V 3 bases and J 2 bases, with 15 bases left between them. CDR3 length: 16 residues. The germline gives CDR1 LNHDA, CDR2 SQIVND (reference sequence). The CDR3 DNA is TGTGCCAGTAGTATGAGCACTAGGGGATACACAGATACGCAGTATTTT. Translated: CASSMSTRGYTDTQYF.

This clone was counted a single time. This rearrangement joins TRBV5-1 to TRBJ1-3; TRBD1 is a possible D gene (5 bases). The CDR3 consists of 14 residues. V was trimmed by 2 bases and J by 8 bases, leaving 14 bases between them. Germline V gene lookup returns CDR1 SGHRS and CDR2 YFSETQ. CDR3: CASSFAQGEDTIYF. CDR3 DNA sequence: TGCGCCAGCAGCTTCGCTCAGGGTGAGGACACCATATATTTT. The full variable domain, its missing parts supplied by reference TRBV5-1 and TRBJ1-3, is KAGVTQTPRYLIKTRGQQVTLSCSPISGHRSVSWYQQTPGQGLQFLFEYFSETQRNKGNFPGRFSGRQFSNSRSEMNVSTLELGDSALYLCASSFAQGEDTIYFGEGSWLTVV.

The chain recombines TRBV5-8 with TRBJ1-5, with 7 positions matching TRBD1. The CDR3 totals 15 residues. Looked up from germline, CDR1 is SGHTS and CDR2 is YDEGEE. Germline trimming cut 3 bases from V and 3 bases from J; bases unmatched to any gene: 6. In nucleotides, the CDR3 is TGTGCCAGCAGCTCGGGACAGAAGCCCAATCAGCCCCAGCATTTT. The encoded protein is CASSSGQKPNQPQHF.

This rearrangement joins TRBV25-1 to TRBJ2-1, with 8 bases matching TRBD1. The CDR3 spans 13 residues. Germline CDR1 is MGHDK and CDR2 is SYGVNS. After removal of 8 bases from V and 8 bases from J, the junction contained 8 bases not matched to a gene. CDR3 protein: CASWGRGQDEQFF. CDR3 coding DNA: TGTGCCAGCTGGGGCAGGGGGCAGGATGAGCAGTTCTTC.